These T cell receptor beta chains were read from a single sample in a study of T-cell reconstitution after alpha-beta-depleted transplantation in children. TCRdb redid the calling of the PCR reads with MiXCR, one entry per CDR3 protein. Of approximately 980,000 distinct CDR3 sequences listed, under 30% are singletons. Sequencing used PBMCs, mostly from graft donor cells, obtained 360 days after TCRalphabeta/CD19-depleted stem cell transplant. These receptors were obtained from a boy under three years old who had a stem cell transplant for SCID, so the T cells may come from the graft donor. Both conserved end residues are part of each CDR3. The D gene is left open where the match is weak. Some rows have no size entry. The others give once, few or many, or a class for an expanded clone.

V: TRBV28
D: TRBD1
J: TRBJ1-1
size: .
DNA: TGTGCCAGCAGCCCACCCCGGGACAGGACAGTGGCGGCTTTCTTT
CDR3: CASSPPRDRTVAAFF

V: TRBV6-5
D: .
J: TRBJ2-7
size: few
DNA: TGTGCCAGCAGTTACTCTTGGGGGGCGGAGCAGTACTTC
CDR3: CASSYSWGAEQYF

V: TRBV7-9
D: .
J: TRBJ2-3
size: .
DNA: TGTGCCAGCAGCTTACCTCTCGGACACCTCACAGATACGCAGTATTTT
CDR3: CASSLPLGHLTDTQYF

V: TRBV7-9
D: .
J: TRBJ2-3
size: few
DNA: TGTGCCAGCAGCTTATTTACCAGCACAGATACGCAGTATTTT
CDR3: CASSLFTSTDTQYF

V: TRBV11-1
D: TRBD2
J: TRBJ2-3
size: .
DNA: TGTGCCAGCAGCTTCCAGGGACTACGGTATTTT
CDR3: CASSFQGLRYF

V: TRBV6-6
D: .
J: TRBJ2-7
size: few
DNA: TGTGCCAGCAGTTACGTGGGGAGGGAGCAGTACTTC
CDR3: CASSYVGREQYF

V: TRBV4-1
D: TRBD1
J: TRBJ2-6
size: few
DNA: TGCGCCAGCAGCCAGGATGGGACAGGGGCGCCTGGGGCCAACGTCCTGACTTTC
CDR3: CASSQDGTGAPGANVLTF

V: TRBV4-2
D: TRBD2
J: TRBJ2-1
size: .
DNA: TGTGCCAGCAGCCAAGATCGGCTAGCGGGGGCGCCTACCTACAATGAGCAGTTCTTC
CDR3: CASSQDRLAGAPTYNEQFF

V: TRBV24-1
D: TRBD2
J: TRBJ2-5
size: few
DNA: TGTGCCACCAGTGACCCCTCGAAGCGGGGGAAACAAGAGACCCAGTACTTC
CDR3: CATSDPSKRGKQETQYF

V: TRBV12-3/TRBV12-4
D: .
J: TRBJ1-1
size: .
DNA: TGTGCCAGCAGTTTGGTTAGGGCCACTGAAGCTTTCTTT
CDR3: CASSLVRATEAFF

V: TRBV10-3
D: .
J: TRBJ2-1
size: once
DNA: TGTGCCATCAGTGAGTCAAACGGGGGCCCATACAATGAGCAGTTCTTC
CDR3: CAISESNGGPYNEQFF

V: TRBV4-2
D: .
J: TRBJ2-1
size: .
DNA: TGTGCCAGCAGCAATCGGGCCAATGAGCAGTTCTTC
CDR3: CASSNRANEQFF

V: TRBV3-1
D: .
J: TRBJ2-5
size: .
DNA: TGTGCCAGCAGCCACCACGAGCCAACAGAGTACCAAGAGACCCAGTACTTC
CDR3: CASSHHEPTEYQETQYF

V: TRBV5-1
D: .
J: TRBJ1-5
size: .
DNA: TGCGCCAGCAGCTTGGCTCCGGACGGGGGCAATCAGCCCCAGCATTTT
CDR3: CASSLAPDGGNQPQHF

V: TRBV12-3/TRBV12-4
D: .
J: TRBJ2-3
size: .
DNA: TGTGCCAGCAGTTTGAGAGGGGATTCGGATACGCAGTATTTT
CDR3: CASSLRGDSDTQYF

V: TRBV7-2
D: TRBD1
J: TRBJ1-2
size: many
DNA: TGTGCCAGCAGCCGCGGACAGGCAAACTATGGCTACACCTTC
CDR3: CASSRGQANYGYTF

V: TRBV5-1
D: .
J: TRBJ2-7
size: .
DNA: TGCGCCAGCAGCTTGGCCAGGGCGGCGGGCGAGCAGTACTTC
CDR3: CASSLARAAGEQYF

V: TRBV5-1
D: TRBD1
J: TRBJ2-1
size: .
DNA: TGCGCCAGCAGCTCCCAACCCGGGACAGGGAAGATCAAAGAGCAGTTCTTC
CDR3: CASSSQPGTGKIKEQFF

V: TRBV7-9
D: TRBD1
J: TRBJ2-1
size: few
DNA: TGTGCCAGCAGCCCATTGGGGACAGGAAACAATGAGCAGTTCTTC
CDR3: CASSPLGTGNNEQFF

V: TRBV11-2
D: .
J: TRBJ2-7
size: .
DNA: TGTGCCAGCAGCTTTGGAGGGAGCGGGCCGTCCTACGAGCAGTACTTC
CDR3: CASSFGGSGPSYEQYF

V: TRBV2
D: TRBD2
J: TRBJ2-5
size: few
DNA: TGTGCCAGCAGTGAGGGGGTAGCTAGCGGGGGAGAGACCCAGTACTTC
CDR3: CASSEGVASGGETQYF

V: TRBV6-1
D: .
J: TRBJ2-2
size: .
DNA: TGTGCCAGCAGCCGCCGGGTATTGACCGGGGAGCTGTTTTTT
CDR3: CASSRRVLTGELFF

V: TRBV30
D: TRBD2
J: TRBJ2-3
size: few
DNA: TGTGCCTGGAGTGTGGGACTAGCAACAGATACGCAGTATTTT
CDR3: CAWSVGLATDTQYF

V: TRBV4-3
D: .
J: TRBJ1-5
size: .
DNA: TGCGCCAGCAGCCAACTGAGGGTCAATCAGCCCCAGCATTTT
CDR3: CASSQLRVNQPQHF

V: TRBV12-3/TRBV12-4
D: .
J: TRBJ2-5
size: few
DNA: TGTGCCAGCAGTTCCCCCTCCGACAGGGCGGGGCAAGAGACCCAGTACTTC
CDR3: CASSSPSDRAGQETQYF

V: TRBV27
D: TRBD2
J: TRBJ2-7
size: few
DNA: TGTGCCAGCAGCCTTACTAGCGGGGGAATCTACGAGCAGTACTTC
CDR3: CASSLTSGGIYEQYF

V: TRBV12-3/TRBV12-4
D: TRBD2
J: TRBJ2-7
size: .
DNA: TGTGCCAGCAGTCCCCGGGAGGCCTTATACTACGAGCAGTACTTC
CDR3: CASSPREALYYEQYF

V: TRBV5-1
D: TRBD1
J: TRBJ2-5
size: few
DNA: TGCGCCAGCAGCTTCCTCCCTCGGACAGGGGGGGGAGAGACCCAGTACTTC
CDR3: CASSFLPRTGGGETQYF

V: TRBV7-2
D: TRBD2
J: TRBJ2-3
size: .
DNA: TGTGCCAGCAGCTTATGGGCTAGCGGGGGGGAAGATACGCAGTATTTT
CDR3: CASSLWASGGEDTQYF

V: TRBV15
D: .
J: TRBJ2-1
size: .
DNA: TGTGCCACCAGCAGAGAGGGCGGAAGCTCCTACAATGAGCAGTTCTTC
CDR3: CATSREGGSSYNEQFF

V: TRBV7-9
D: TRBD2
J: TRBJ2-1
size: once
DNA: TGTGCCAGCAGCTTAATTTCTAGCGGGGGAGCCTTCAATGAGCAGTTCTTC
CDR3: CASSLISSGGAFNEQFF

V: TRBV5-1
D: .
J: TRBJ2-5
size: .
DNA: TGCGCCAGCAGCTTGGGGCAGCCACGCCAAGAGACCCAGTACTTC
CDR3: CASSLGQPRQETQYF

V: TRBV20-1
D: .
J: TRBJ2-1
size: .
DNA: TGCAGTGCCCCCCGTGGCCCACACAGGGAGCAGTTCTTC
CDR3: CSAPRGPHREQFF

V: TRBV25-1
D: .
J: TRBJ2-3
size: few
DNA: TGTGCCAGCAGTGTCGGGGGAGTTGCAGATACGCAGTATTTT
CDR3: CASSVGGVADTQYF

V: TRBV11-2
D: .
J: TRBJ1-1
size: .
DNA: TGTGCCAGCAGCTACGGGACGAACACTGAAGCTTTCTTT
CDR3: CASSYGTNTEAFF

V: TRBV29-1
D: TRBD1
J: TRBJ2-5
size: few
DNA: TGCAGCACGCAACAGGGGTCCGGAGAGACCCAGTACTTC
CDR3: CSTQQGSGETQYF

V: TRBV6-1
D: TRBD1
J: TRBJ1-2
size: .
DNA: TGTGCCAGCAGAATAGGACAGGCGGCTGACTATGGCTACACCTTC
CDR3: CASRIGQAADYGYTF

V: TRBV7-8
D: .
J: TRBJ2-3
size: .
DNA: TGTGCCAGCAGCTCTAGACCAACCTCGGACGAAATCCGCTCGCAGTATTTT
CDR3: CASSSRPTSDEIRSQYF

V: TRBV10-3
D: .
J: TRBJ2-2
size: once
DNA: TGTGCCATCAGTGAGCGGGGTTTGGGGGAGCTGTTTTTT
CDR3: CAISERGLGELFF

V: TRBV5-7
D: TRBD2
J: TRBJ2-1
size: few
DNA: TGTGCCAGCAGCAGAAGACTAGCGGGGTATACCTACAATGAGCAGTTCTTC
CDR3: CASSRRLAGYTYNEQFF

V: TRBV6-1
D: TRBD1
J: TRBJ2-7
size: .
DNA: TGTGCCAGCAGTCGAGGAGGGACAGGGAACTACGAGCAGTACTTC
CDR3: CASSRGGTGNYEQYF

V: TRBV4-1
D: TRBD1
J: TRBJ1-2
size: .
DNA: TGCGCCAGCAGCCAACCCGGGACAGCCTATGGCTACACCTTC
CDR3: CASSQPGTAYGYTF

V: TRBV5-1
D: .
J: TRBJ2-3
size: .
DNA: TGCGCCAGCAGCTTGGAAGCGTGGGGGAGTGCAGATACGCAGTATTTT
CDR3: CASSLEAWGSADTQYF

V: TRBV9
D: .
J: TRBJ2-2
size: few
DNA: TGTGCCAGCAGCGTAGCTACCTACACCGGGGAGCTGTTTTTT
CDR3: CASSVATYTGELFF

V: TRBV5-1
D: .
J: TRBJ2-7
size: .
DNA: TGCGCCAGCAGCTTCGGGAGGACAGGGATCTACGAGCAGTACTTC
CDR3: CASSFGRTGIYEQYF

V: TRBV5-1
D: .
J: TRBJ1-1
size: .
DNA: TGCGCCAGCAGCTTGGATCCAGGCCCCGCTGAAGCTTTCTTT
CDR3: CASSLDPGPAEAFF

V: TRBV7-8
D: TRBD2
J: TRBJ2-1
size: few
DNA: TGTGCCAGCAGCTTAAGGGAATCCGGGACTAGCCCGAACAATGAGCAGTTCTTC
CDR3: CASSLRESGTSPNNEQFF

V: TRBV6-1
D: TRBD2
J: TRBJ2-1
size: few
DNA: TGTGCCAGCAGACCTGGACTAGCGGGGGGCCAATTCTACAATGAGCAGTTCTTC
CDR3: CASRPGLAGGQFYNEQFF

V: TRBV13
D: TRBD2
J: TRBJ2-1
size: few
DNA: TGTGCCAGCAGCTTCACTAGCGGGGGGAATGAGCAGTTCTTC
CDR3: CASSFTSGGNEQFF

V: TRBV12-3/TRBV12-4
D: TRBD1
J: TRBJ2-2
size: few
DNA: TGTGCCAGCAGTTTTGGGACAGGGGCGAACACCGGGGAGCTGTTTTTT
CDR3: CASSFGTGANTGELFF

V: TRBV6-1
D: .
J: TRBJ2-4
size: few
DNA: TGTGCCAGCAGGCCTTACGGTGATAAAAACATTCAGTACTTC
CDR3: CASRPYGDKNIQYF

V: TRBV28
D: TRBD2
J: TRBJ2-3
size: .
DNA: TGTGCCAGCAGTACCCGGACTAGCGGCCAAGATACGCAGTATTTT
CDR3: CASSTRTSGQDTQYF

V: TRBV24-1
D: TRBD2
J: TRBJ2-3
size: .
DNA: TGTGCCACCAGTGATCGAGCCCGGGGGGGAACAGATACGCAGTATTTT
CDR3: CATSDRARGGTDTQYF

V: TRBV18
D: TRBD1
J: TRBJ2-5
size: .
DNA: TGTGCCAGCTCACCTTTTGGACAGGTACAAGAGACCCAGTACTTC
CDR3: CASSPFGQVQETQYF

V: TRBV5-1
D: .
J: TRBJ2-7
size: many
DNA: TGCGCCAGCAGCTTGGTTGTGGGGGTATACGAGCAGTACTTC
CDR3: CASSLVVGVYEQYF